At least ten counts were recorded for the clone carrying this T cell receptor beta chain. The antigen remains unidentified. V was shortened by 6 bases and J by 4 bases, with 3 bases between the two germline ends. CDR3 length: 10 amino acids. CDR1 SGHVS and CDR2 FNYEAQ come from the germline V gene. The data were obtained in a study of T-cell memory formation after mild COVID-19. Across the whole study: Largely, the TCR clusters proved donor specific. Whole-study findings and limits: Memory cells collected pre-infection included some clones that later responded, suggesting cross-reactive memory joined. Largely, contracting CD4+ clones fell within CM and EM, and contracting CD8+ clones within EMRA.

After 5'RACE with constant-segment primers, TCR alpha and TCR beta cDNA libraries carrying sample barcodes and UMIs were obtained. TCRdb recomputed calls from the 5' RACE reads with MiXCR, one row per CDR3 protein. The sample holds 400,000 or so distinct CDR3 sequences, 20% seen once. J is TRBJ2-5 and V is TRBV7-6; D remains unclear. The sequenced sample was PBMCs or a T cell subset sorted from them (not recorded which). The TCR originated in an adult woman who had mild COVID-19 (a few samples of this study predate the infection). Cell type and time point are not known. The CDR3 here is CASRGETQYF. CDR3 in DNA: TGTGCCAGCAGGGGAGAGACCCAGTACTTC.